The 28 T cell receptor beta chains given below trace back to one sample, sequenced in a study of shared clonotypes between healthy human individuals. Profiling relied on immunoSEQ multiplex PCR, and the TCRdb table lists in-frame clones only, not all of them. Among 600,000 to 700,000 clones listed, roughly 72% were seen once. Sequencing was carried out using memory CD4+ T cells sorted from blood. Subset given: CD45RA-negative fraction. Source of these receptors: a woman in her 30s in good health.

The chain joins TRBV27 to TRBJ2-3; D might be TRBD1 or TRBD2, each matching 5 bases. Trimming took off 4 bases at V and 4 bases at J, with 15 bases between the two ends. The CDR3 consists of 15 residues. Germline CDR1 MNHEY, CDR2 SMNVEV (reference sequence). CDR3 nucleotide sequence: TGTGCCAGCAGTTCCACCGTCGGGACGGCAGATACGCAGTATTTT. Translated: CASSSTVGTADTQYF.

The chain carries TRBV28 and TRBJ2-7; D remains ambiguous. The CDR3 is 14 residues long. Germline lookup yields CDR1 MDHEN and CDR2 SYDVKM. Trimming took off 6 bases at V and 3 bases at J, with 15 bases between the two ends. In DNA, the CDR3 is TGTGCCAGCAGCTCCCCACTGGGCCTCTACGAGCAGTACTTC. It encodes CASSSPLGLYEQYF. Full variable domain (outside the CDR3, taken from reference TRBV28 and TRBJ2-7): DVKVTQSSRYLVKRTGEKVFLECVQDMDHENMFWYRQDPGLGLRLIYFSYDVKMKEKGDIPEGYSVSREKKERFSLILESASTNQTSMYLCASSSPLGLYEQYFGPGTRLTVT.

The rearrangement links TRBV27 to TRBJ1-5; perhaps TRBD1 as D (6 bases). This CDR3 has 15 residues. The V gene's germline CDR1 is MNHEY and CDR2 SMNVEV (reference sequence). V lost 5 bases and J lost 2, with 13 bases in between. CDR3 amino acids: CASSPQGFGNQPQHF. Written as DNA, the CDR3 is TGTGCCAGCAGTCCCCAGGGGTTTGGCAATCAGCCCCAGCATTTT.

V is TRBV5-1 and J is TRBJ2-1, with 11 bases aligning to TRBD2. Trimming removed 9 bases from V and 6 bases from J; junction bases left unmatched: 8. CDR1 and CDR2 from the germline V gene are SGHRS and YFSETQ. This CDR3 is built from 14 residues. CDR3 coding DNA: TGCGCCACTAGTACCGGGACTAGCGGCAATGAGCAGTTCTTC. Its protein product is CATSTGTSGNEQFF.

The chain has TRBV7-9 and TRBJ1-2; TRBD1 matches 7 bases. CDR3 length: 13 amino acids. The junction had 7 bases not matched to a gene; V was cut back by 5 bases and J by 7 bases. The germline V gene encodes CDR1 SEHNR and CDR2 FQNEAQ (reference sequence). The CDR3 sequence is CASSPGQARGYTF. The CDR3 bases are TGTGCCAGCAGCCCAGGACAGGCCCGTGGCTACACCTTC.

This clone was counted many times. The rearrangement uses TRBV7-8 and TRBJ1-3, with a weak D call TRBD1 (5 bases). V dropped 5 bases and J dropped 11 bases, with 16 bases sitting between them. There are 13 residues in the CDR3. Germline-derived CDR1 and CDR2 are SGHVS and FQNEAQ. For the CDR3, the DNA is TGTGCCAGCAGCGGCGGGCAGGGTTCCTCCATATATTTT. Amino acid sequence: CASSGGQGSSIYF. Full variable domain (remainder filled in from reference TRBV7-8 and TRBJ1-3): GAGVSQSPRYKVAKRGQDVALRCDPISGHVSLFWYQQALGQGPEFLTYFQNEAQLDKSGLPSDRFFAERPEGSVSTLKIQRTQQEDSAVYLCASSGGQGSSIYFGEGSWLTVV.

The chain joins TRBV25-1 to TRBJ1-1, with D possibly TRBD1 on 5 matching bases. V lost 1 base, J lost 0 bases, and 9 bases lay in between. CDR1 MGHDK and CDR2 SYGVNS come from the germline V gene. The CDR3 length is 15 residues. The CDR3 protein is CASSEFDSMNTEAFF. The CDR3 DNA is TGTGCCAGCAGTGAATTCGACAGCATGAACACTGAAGCTTTCTTT.

The chain combines TRBV30 with TRBJ1-6, with D possibly TRBD1 on 6 matching bases. CDR3 length: 13 amino acids. V gave up 0 bases and J gave up 6 bases, with 6 bases separating them. CDR1 is GTSNPN, CDR2 SVGIG, per germline (reference sequence). The CDR3 spells CAWSVQGNSPLHF. For the CDR3, the DNA is TGTGCCTGGAGTGTACAGGGTAATTCACCCCTCCACTTT.

The sample holds many counts of this clone. V and J are TRBV6-5 and TRBJ1-4; D is ambiguous. The CDR3 has 14 residues. V gave up 10 bases and J gave up 4 bases, with 16 bases separating them. Germline CDR1 and CDR2: MNHEY and SVGAGI. Here the CDR3 DNA reads TGTGCCACCACAGCAAACCTGGGTAATGAAAAACTGTTTTTT. This encodes CATTANLGNEKLFF.

The V call is TRBV5-1, the J call TRBJ1-5; D gene uncertain. This CDR3 region has 16 residues. V lost 0 bases and J 1 base, leaving 11 bases between the germline ends. The germline V gene has CDR1 SGHRS and CDR2 YFSETQ. The CDR3 is CASSLAALGSNQPQHF. CDR3 nucleotides: TGCGCCAGCAGCTTGGCGGCACTTGGGAGCAATCAGCCCCAGCATTTT.

The rearrangement joins TRBV9 to TRBJ2-5, with 12 bases that match TRBD2. The trim removed 9 bases at V and 4 bases at J, leaving 16 bases unmatched. The CDR3 runs to 17 residues. The germline CDR1 and CDR2 sequences are SGDLS and YYNGEE. The DNA for the CDR3 is TGTGCCAACCTAAAAGGGACTAGCGGGTCGGCGGGAGAGACCCAGTACTTC. Residues: CANLKGTSGSAGETQYF. The complete variable domain, with remaining parts taken from reference TRBV9 and TRBJ2-5, reads DSGVTQTPKHLITATGQRVTLRCSPRSGDLSVYWYQQSLDQGLQFLIQYYNGEERAKGNILERFSAQQFPDLHSELNLSSLELGDSALYFCANLKGTSGSAGETQYFGPGTRLLVL.

This clone was counted a single time. This chain links TRBV4-1 with TRBJ2-1, with 9 bases matching TRBD2. This CDR3 is 14 amino acids long. The junction had 8 bases not matched to a gene; V was cut back by 6 bases and J by 8 bases. Germline-derived CDR1 and CDR2 are MGHRA and YSYEKL. The DNA of the CDR3 is TGCGCCAGCAGACTGGGAGCGGGAGGCGATGAGCAGTTCTTC. It yields the protein CASRLGAGGDEQFF.

The chain couples TRBV10-2 to TRBJ1-5; D might be TRBD1 (6 bases). Germline V gene lookup returns CDR1 WSHSY and CDR2 SAAADI. V lost 10 bases to trimming and J lost 4 bases, with 14 bases between them. The CDR3 is 13 residues long. CDR3 amino acids: CATTPGANQPQHF. Here the CDR3 DNA reads TGCGCCACCACTCCGGGGGCTAATCAGCCCCAGCATTTT.

The CDR3 coding sequence is TGTGCCTGGAGTATTAATCCGGTTGATGGCTACACCTTC. Encoded protein: CAWSINPVDGYTF. This chain uses TRBV30 with TRBJ1-2; D remains ambiguous. The germline V and J ends were trimmed by 2 bases and 6 bases, with 13 bases remaining between them. Germline-derived CDR1 and CDR2 are GTSNPN and SVGIG (reference sequence). This CDR3 region has 13 residues.

The V and J genes are TRBV7-9 and TRBJ2-7; D is possibly TRBD2 (5 bases). The V and J ends lost 5 bases and 0 bases respectively, with 11 bases between them. This CDR3 has 14 residues. CDR1 is SEHNR and CDR2 is FQNEAQ in the germline V gene (reference sequence). CDR3 sequence: CASSPWRSSYEQYF. In nucleotides, the CDR3 is TGTGCCAGCAGCCCGTGGAGGAGCTCCTACGAGCAGTACTTC. Drawing the rest from reference TRBV7-9 and TRBJ2-7, the complete variable domain is DTGVSQNPRHKITKRGQNVTFRCDPISEHNRLYWYRQTLGQGPEFLTYFQNEAQLEKSRLLSDRFSAERPKGSFSTLEIQRTEQGDSAMYLCASSPWRSSYEQYFGPGTRLTVT.

This clone has a single count. The chain links TRBV5-1 to TRBJ2-7, with 9 bases fitting TRBD2. The CDR3 is 15 residues long. J gave up 2 bases and V 7 bases, and 10 bases lay outside the gene matches. CDR1 is SGHRS and CDR2 is YFSETQ in the germline V gene. The chain's CDR3 is CASSTGAGGPYEQYF. DNA of the CDR3: TGCGCCAGCTCCACCGGGGCGGGAGGGCCCTACGAGCAGTACTTC.

The rearrangement links TRBV5-1 to TRBJ2-7, with 8 nucleotides matching TRBD2. With 2 bases clipped from V and 0 bases from J, the junction kept 4 bases outside the gene matches. There are 15 residues in the CDR3. Germline values: CDR1 SGHRS, CDR2 YFSETQ. The chain's CDR3 is CASSLGLAGSYEQYF. Written as DNA, the CDR3 is TGCGCCAGCAGCTTAGGGCTAGCGGGCTCCTACGAGCAGTACTTC.

This clone occurred once. CDR3 bases: TGTGCCATCAGACAGTCTACTGGGGCCAACGTCCTGACTTTC. Amino acids: CAIRQSTGANVLTF. The V call is TRBV10-3, the J call TRBJ2-6; no reliable D call. The CDR3 contains 14 residues. Trimming shortened V by 6 bases and J by 2 bases, and 8 bases separated the two germline ends. CDR1 and CDR2 (germline): ENHRY, SYGVKD.

Concerning this clone itself: Other DNA sequences in the same sample also yield this CDR3. V and J are TRBV2 and TRBJ2-7; a possible D gene is TRBD1 (6 bases). V was clipped by 6 bases and J by 3 bases, with 9 bases between them. Per germline, CDR1 SNHLY and CDR2 FYNNEI. The CDR3 is 12 amino acids. CDR3 sequence (DNA): TGTGCCAGCAGCCGACAGGTCTACGAGCAGTACTTC. Its protein is CASSRQVYEQYF.

This clone showed up just once. The CDR3: CASSWTSWTVGYTF. The CDR3 DNA is TGTGCCAGCAGTTGGACCTCTTGGACAGTGGGCTACACCTTC. This chain uses TRBV7-9 with TRBJ1-2; D might be TRBD1 (6 bases). Germline-derived CDR1 and CDR2 are SEHNR and FQNEAQ (reference sequence). This CDR3 has 14 residues. Trimming took off 6 bases at V and 8 bases at J, with 19 bases between the two ends.

The chain carries TRBV30 and TRBJ2-2; possible D gene TRBD2, 5 bases. Germline V CDR1 and CDR2: GTSNPN, SVGIG (reference sequence). This CDR3 region has 13 residues. V lost 3 bases and J lost 2, with 7 bases in between. The CDR3 protein is CAWRDFNTGELFF. CDR3 nucleotides: TGTGCCTGGAGGGACTTCAACACCGGGGAGCTGTTTTTT.

Concerning this clone itself: This sample includes further DNA sequences coding for the same CDR3. The chain is built from TRBV10-1 and TRBJ1-5; D call uncertain. The CDR3 sequence is 13 residues long. Trimming removed 0 bases at V and 7 bases at J, with 7 bases between. CDR1 WNHNN and CDR2 SYGVQD come from the germline V gene (reference sequence). This chain's CDR3 is CASSESGSQPQHF. The CDR3 DNA follows: TGCGCCAGCAGTGAGTCGGGAAGCCAGCCCCAGCATTTT.

This clone was recorded at least ten times. The chain carries TRBV7-2 and TRBJ2-3, with 11 bases identical to TRBD2. Trimming at V came to 5 bases and at J to 5 bases, leaving 9 bases not matched to a gene. Germline V gene data show CDR1 as SGHTA and CDR2 as FQGNSA. The CDR3 spans 16 residues. The CDR3 protein is CASSRLLAGDQDTQYF. DNA for the CDR3: TGTGCCAGCAGCAGATTACTAGCGGGAGATCAAGATACGCAGTATTTT.

This chain connects TRBV6-5 to TRBJ1-2; 7 positions match TRBD1. Germline assignment: CDR1 MNHEY and CDR2 SVGAGI. Trimming cost V 0 bases and J 6 bases; bases outside gene matches: 7. The CDR3 is 15 residues long. The CDR3 nucleotides read TGTGCCAGCAGTTACTCGATAGGGGGCGGCGATGGCTACACCTTC. Residues: CASSYSIGGGDGYTF.

In its sample, this clone was seen once. The J gene is TRBJ1-1, the V gene TRBV14, with D unclear. The V gene's germline CDR1 is SGHDN and CDR2 FVKESK. V was clipped by 4 bases and J by 3 bases, with 21 bases between them. The CDR3 sequence is 17 residues long. CDR3 sequence reads: CASSLGPFGAVDTEAFF. The CDR3 DNA follows: TGTGCCAGCAGCCTCGGGCCATTCGGCGCTGTCGACACTGAAGCTTTCTTT.

Worth noting for this clone: Likely a read error: the CDR3 ends without its conserved phenylalanine or tryptophan. It is unclear where the CDR3 begins or ends on the DNA, so no DNA is shown, and the CDR3 is as TCRdb lists it. The chain combines TRBV20-1 with TRBJ1-2. The CDR3 is 10 residues long, counting both termini. In germline, CDR1 is DFQATT, CDR2 SNEGSKA (reference sequence). The CDR3 protein is CSAGVGQEEY.

The V and J genes are TRBV2 and TRBJ2-2; 7 positions agree with TRBD2. This CDR3 has 16 amino acids. Losses at the gene ends were 1 base for V and 3 bases for J; bases not matched to a gene: 5. CDR1 is SNHLY and CDR2 is FYNNEI in the germline V gene. CDR3 DNA sequence: TGTGCCAGCAGTGAAGAGCGGACTAGTCACACCGGGGAGCTGTTTTTT. Amino acids: CASSEERTSHTGELFF.

This chain links TRBV7-3 with TRBJ2-3; no reliable D call. Germline loops: CDR1 SGHTA, CDR2 FQGTGA. This CDR3 comprises 15 residues. V was trimmed by 1 base and J by 4 bases, leaving 12 bases between them. CDR3 protein: CASSLMGLGADTQYF. The CDR3 region has the DNA TGTGCCAGCAGCTTAATGGGTTTAGGCGCAGATACGCAGTATTTT.